A single sample gave rise to the 27 T cell receptor beta chains below, sequenced in a study of CD8 T cells in ankylosing spondylitis. TCRdb ran MiXCR on the 5' RACE reads and lists one entry per CDR3 protein. The sample has about 320,000 distinct CDR3 sequences, about 9.9% seen once. Material: blood, either unsorted or a sorted T cell fraction (not recorded which). Receptors were obtained from a female donor with ankylosing spondylitis or in good health (not recorded which).

This clonotype showed up many times. This chain connects TRBV20-1 to TRBJ1-5; no firm D call. Trimming removed 0 bases from V and 2 bases from J, with 14 bases in between. Germline V gives CDR1 DFQATT, CDR2 SNEGSKA (reference sequence). The CDR3 is 16 amino acids. The CDR3 loop is CSARDRRAGGNQPQHF. CDR3 in DNA: TGCAGTGCTAGAGATCGGCGGGCGGGTGGCAATCAGCCCCAGCATTTT.

A few counts support this clonotype. The chain links TRBV12-3 or TRBV12-4 to TRBJ2-7; 13 positions match TRBD2. This CDR3 has 14 residues. Trimming at V came to 5 bases and at J to 10 bases, leaving 8 bases not matched to a gene. CDR3 coding DNA: TGTGCCAGCAGTGCCGGGACTAGCGGGGACCGTCAGTACTTC. It is translated as CASSAGTSGDRQYF.

J is TRBJ1-3 and V is TRBV15; possible D gene TRBD1, 6 bases. With 6 bases removed from V and 8 bases from J, the gap between germline ends came to 14 bases. Germline V gene data show CDR1 as LNHNV and CDR2 as YYDKDF (reference sequence). The CDR3 contains 13 residues. The CDR3: CATSAGAKDTIYF. The CDR3 DNA sequence: TGTGCCACCAGTGCAGGGGCTAAGGACACCATATATTTT.

The sample holds many counts of this clonotype. The chain is built from TRBV18 and TRBJ1-4; TRBD1 matches at 8 bases. V lost 3 bases and J lost 8; bases outside the gene matches: 5. CDR3 length: 14 amino acids. Germline V lookup: CDR1 KGHSH, CDR2 LQKENI. CDR3 sequence reads: CASSPRDRPEKLFF. Here the CDR3 DNA reads TGTGCCAGCTCACCCCGGGACAGGCCCGAAAAACTGTTTTTT.

Turning to this clonotype: This could be a read error, since a much larger clone is one nucleotide away. This rearrangement joins TRBV5-1 to TRBJ2-5, with a tentative D call TRBD2 (6 bases). The CDR3 is made up of 14 amino acids. The V gene's germline CDR1 is SGHRS and CDR2 YFSETQ. CDR3 nucleotide sequence: TGCGCCAGCAGCTCGGGACTGCCCCGCGAGACCCAGTCCTTC. Its translation is CASSSGLPRETQSF.

This clonotype has a handful of counts. As DNA, the CDR3 is TGTGCCAGCGTTTCGGGACAGAGAGTAGGGGAGACCCAGTACTTC. It is translated as CASVSGQRVGETQYF. The chain recombines TRBV7-2 with TRBJ2-5, with 7 positions matching TRBD1. Trimming took 8 bases from V and 5 from J; bases not matched to a gene: 14. The CDR3 spans 15 residues. The V gene's germline CDR1 is SGHTA and CDR2 FQGNSA.

This clonotype was detected ten times or more. J is TRBJ1-5 and V is TRBV20-1; D is unclear. The V end lost 3 bases, the J end lost 6 bases, and 6 bases lay between the germline ends. CDR3 length: 11 residues. CDR1 and CDR2 from the germline V gene are DFQATT and SNEGSKA (reference sequence). The CDR3 DNA reads TGCAGTGCTAGTCTTGTTCAGCCCCAGCATTTT. Protein sequence: CSASLVQPQHF.

There are a few counts of this clonotype. This chain connects TRBV12-3 or TRBV12-4 to TRBJ2-1; D unresolved. This CDR3 is built from 12 residues. The CDR3 DNA follows: TGTGCGTCTAGAGGAAAAGACAATGAGCAGTTCTTC. Protein product: CASRGKDNEQFF.

Points on this clonotype: A read error may explain this, as a much larger clone is one base away. The chain is built from TRBV12-3 or TRBV12-4 and TRBJ2-5; tentatively, D is TRBD1 (6 bases). The CDR3 has 13 amino acids. Trimming left V 7 bases short and J 1 base short, with 10 bases between. The CDR3 loop reads CASKRGTQETQYF. The CDR3 DNA reads as TGTGCCAGCAAGAGGGGGACCCAAGAGACCCAGTACTTC.

Ten or more counts support this clonotype. The chain carries TRBV19 and TRBJ2-5; 8 nucleotides line up with TRBD2. CDR1 and CDR2 from the germline V gene are LNHDA and SQIVND (reference sequence). The CDR3 runs 16 residues. Unmatched junction bases numbered 11, after V lost 3 bases and J lost 5 bases. The CDR3 nucleotides are TGTGCCAGTAGTATCCACCTTCAAAGACTAGCGGAGACCCAGTACTTC. It translates to CASSIHLQRLAETQYF.

This clonotype appeared a few times. The V gene is TRBV5-1, the J gene TRBJ1-1; D unresolved. The CDR3 is 14 amino acids. V was shortened by 2 bases and J by 1 base, with 9 bases between the two germline ends. CDR1 and CDR2 from the germline V gene are SGHRS and YFSETQ. The CDR3 bases are TGCGCCAGCAGCTTCTCCAACCCGAACACTGAAGCTTTCTTT. It codes for CASSFSNPNTEAFF.

This clonotype was picked up many times. The rearrangement joins TRBV20-1 to TRBJ1-5; possibly TRBD1 for D (6 bases). Trimming stripped 3 bases from V and 0 bases from J, with 12 bases between. The CDR3 extends over 15 amino acids. The germline V gene encodes CDR1 DFQATT and CDR2 SNEGSKA (reference sequence). CDR3 coding DNA: TGCAGTGCTAGTAGACAGGCAATTAGCAATCAGCCCCAGCATTTT. This sequence encodes CSASRQAISNQPQHF.

This clonotype was seen at least ten times. The V and J genes are TRBV18 and TRBJ2-7; 7 positions agree with TRBD1. Trimming cost V 1 base and J 1 base; bases outside gene matches: 7. Germline V gene sequence: CDR1 KGHSH, CDR2 LQKENI. The CDR3 loop spans 16 amino acids. The CDR3 region has the DNA TGTGCCAGCTCACCACGACAGGGATTGATGTCCTACGAGCAGTACTTC. Protein product: CASSPRQGLMSYEQYF.

This clonotype was seen at least ten times. The chain uses TRBV3-1 and TRBJ2-1, with D perhaps matching TRBD1 (5 bases). V lost 3 bases to trimming and J lost 7 bases, with 10 bases between them. This CDR3 has 13 residues. Germline CDR1 LGHDT, CDR2 YNNKEL (reference sequence). The DNA for the CDR3 is TGTGCCAGCAGCCAGGCCCCAGGGAATGAGCAGTTCTTC. Protein: CASSQAPGNEQFF.

This chain connects TRBV6-4 to TRBJ2-3; D call uncertain. V dropped 0 bases and J dropped 4 bases, with 8 bases sitting between them. There are 14 residues in the CDR3. Germline values: CDR1 MRHNA, CDR2 SNTAGT. The CDR3 spells CASSDSKGSDTQYF. DNA for the CDR3: TGTGCCAGCAGTGACTCAAAAGGGTCAGATACGCAGTATTTT.

This clonotype was seen a handful of times. The chain combines TRBV30 with TRBJ1-1; tentatively, D is TRBD1 (6 bases). This CDR3 is 12 amino acids long. Germline V gene data show CDR1 as GTSNPN and CDR2 as SVGIG (reference sequence). The V end lost 0 bases, the J end lost 5 bases, and 7 bases lay between the germline ends. In DNA form, the CDR3 reads TGTGCCTGGAGTGTAACAGGGACTGAAGCTTTCTTT. Amino acids: CAWSVTGTEAFF.

This clonotype was observed at least ten times. The gene calls are TRBV28 and TRBJ1-1; possible D gene TRBD1, 6 bases. The ends were cut back, 5 bases at V and 0 bases at J, with 13 bases in the middle. The CDR3 loop spans 15 amino acids. From germline, CDR1 is MDHEN and CDR2 SYDVKM. The CDR3 nucleotides are TGTGCCAGCAGTACCGGGGGACACCTGAACACTGAAGCTTTCTTT. Translating it yields CASSTGGHLNTEAFF.

This clonotype was counted ten times or more. V usage is TRBV28 and J usage is TRBJ2-7, with TRBD2 identical over 11 bases. This CDR3 contains 15 residues. Germline V gene lookup returns CDR1 MDHEN and CDR2 SYDVKM. The V and J ends lost 8 bases and 3 bases, in that order; junction bases with no gene match: 9. For the CDR3, the DNA is TGTGCCAGCGTCCCGGCTAGCGGGGGGAACTACGAGCAGTACTTC. Encoded protein: CASVPASGGNYEQYF.

The chain couples TRBV20-1 to TRBJ2-5, with D possibly being TRBD1 (6 bases). The V gene lost 5 bases and the J gene lost 5 bases, with 12 bases spanning the gap. The CDR3 spans 12 residues. Germline CDR1 DFQATT, CDR2 SNEGSKA (reference sequence). The CDR3 region has the DNA TGCAGTGCTGTGGGGGCCGGGGAGACCCAGTACTTC. This gives the protein CSAVGAGETQYF.

This clonotype has a count of ten or more. This sequence joins TRBV29-1 and TRBJ2-2; TRBD2 matches at 7 bases. The CDR3 runs to 14 residues. The V segment lost 3 bases and the J segment 2 bases; nucleotides outside the gene matches: 3. The V gene's germline CDR1 is SQVTM and CDR2 ANQGSEA. CDR3 amino acids: CSVELAENTGELFF. CDR3 nucleotides: TGCAGCGTTGAGCTAGCGGAAAACACCGGGGAGCTGTTTTTT.

At least ten counts were recorded for this clonotype. The chain employs TRBV6-5 and TRBJ1-1; no reliable D call. CDR3 length equals 13 residues. V was trimmed by 4 bases and J by 4 bases, leaving 10 bases between them. The V gene's germline CDR1 is MNHEY and CDR2 SVGAGI. As DNA, the CDR3 is TGTGCCAGCAGTTTGGGCCGGAGCACTGAAGCTTTCTTT. Encoded protein: CASSLGRSTEAFF.

This clonotype was counted many times. J is TRBJ2-7 and V is TRBV7-9, with D maybe TRBD1 (5 bases). The germline V and J ends were trimmed by 6 bases and 4 bases, with 10 bases remaining between them. The CDR3 is 12 residues long. CDR1 and CDR2 from the germline V gene are SEHNR and FQNEAQ (reference sequence). Here the CDR3 DNA reads TGTGCCAGCAGTTCCTCAGGGTACGAGCAGTACTTC. It yields the protein CASSSSGYEQYF.

In this sample, this clonotype turned up many times. This chain links TRBV5-1 with TRBJ1-5; the D gene is possibly TRBD1 (5 bases). Per the germline V gene, CDR1 is SGHRS and CDR2 is YFSETQ. There are 14 residues in the CDR3. Deletions cut 0 bases from V and 5 bases from J, with 9 bases between. The CDR3 region has the DNA TGCGCCAGCAGCTTGGGAGGGACGGATCAGCCCCAGCATTTT. It yields the protein CASSLGGTDQPQHF. Full variable domain (remainder filled in from reference TRBV5-1 and TRBJ1-5): KAGVTQTPRYLIKTRGQQVTLSCSPISGHRSVSWYQQTPGQGLQFLFEYFSETQRNKGNFPGRFSGRQFSNSRSEMNVSTLELGDSALYLCASSLGGTDQPQHFGDGTRLSIL.

The V and J genes are TRBV5-4 and TRBJ1-2, with TRBD1 matching over 7 bases. CDR3 length: 14 amino acids. V gave up 4 bases and J gave up 6 bases; unmatched junction bases: 9. Germline V gene lookup returns CDR1 SGHNT and CDR2 YYREEE (reference sequence). CDR3 bases: TGTGCCAGCAGCCGAGACAGGGAGTGGAATGGCTACACCTTC. It specifies CASSRDREWNGYTF.

This clonotype was counted many times. V is TRBV15 and J is TRBJ2-3, with 7 bases matching TRBD2. CDR1 is LNHNV and CDR2 is YYDKDF in the germline V gene (reference sequence). This CDR3 is 13 amino acids long. The V and J ends lost 8 bases and 6 bases, in that order; junction bases with no gene match: 8. The CDR3 loop reads CATARDGRDTQYF. The CDR3 DNA follows: TGTGCCACCGCCAGGGACGGGAGGGATACGCAGTATTTT.

This clonotype was seen a few times. The J gene is TRBJ1-2, the V gene TRBV20-1; D is perhaps TRBD1 (5 bases). Germline CDR1 is DFQATT and CDR2 is SNEGSKA (reference sequence). Trimming stripped 6 bases from V and 6 bases from J, with 23 bases between. The CDR3 sequence is 15 residues long. CDR3 coding DNA: TGCAGTGCCATTCTAAGGGACTCGCCGGGGCATGGCTACACCTTC. Its protein product is CSAILRDSPGHGYTF.

This clonotype was counted many times. This chain joins TRBV19 and TRBJ1-1; 11 bases are shared with TRBD1. J gave up 7 bases and V 7 bases, and 8 bases lay outside the gene matches. Germline CDR1 reads LNHDA; CDR2 reads SQIVND (reference sequence). CDR3 length: 14 amino acids. CDR3 amino acids: CASTPGQGVGEAFF. The DNA for the CDR3 is TGTGCCAGTACCCCGGGACAGGGGGTGGGTGAAGCTTTCTTT.